The 10 T cell receptor beta chains below were found in one sample sequenced in a study of cytomegalovirus exposure and HLA in healthy donors. Using immunoSEQ multiplex PCR, the repertoire was profiled, and TCRdb retains in-frame clones only, with some absent. The sample includes fewer than 400,000 clones, roughly 88% of them seen just once. Material: PBMCs. Source of these receptors: a man aged 25 to 40 in good health and CMV-seronegative.

The chain carries TRBV5-1 and TRBJ1-2; D uncertain. The V gene's germline CDR1 is SGHRS and CDR2 YFSETQ. CDR3 length: 15 amino acids. Trimming pared 3 bases from V and 0 bases from J, leaving 12 bases between. As DNA, the CDR3 is TGCGCCAGCAGCTCCGACGGACTGACTAACTATGGCTACACCTTC. Translated: CASSSDGLTNYGYTF.

The rearrangement links TRBV7-8 to TRBJ1-2; tentative D call: TRBD1 (5 bases). Trimming removed 2 bases at V and 0 bases at J, with 10 bases between. Germline V gene data show CDR1 as SGHVS and CDR2 as FQNEAQ. The CDR3 covers 15 residues. CDR3 sequence (DNA): TGTGCCAGCAGCTTACAGGGAAACCCTAACTATGGCTACACCTTC. Its protein product is CASSLQGNPNYGYTF.

This chain uses TRBV10-3 with TRBJ2-3, with 8 bases aligning to TRBD2. V shed 2 bases, J shed 4 bases, and the junction held 11 bases outside the gene matches. Germline CDR1 ENHRY, CDR2 SYGVKD. CDR3 length equals 17 residues. CDR3 sequence (DNA): TGTGCCATCAGTGAGGGGACTAGGGGTAGTAGCGCAGATACGCAGTATTTT. Translating it yields CAISEGTRGSSADTQYF.

V is TRBV29-1 and J is TRBJ2-1; TRBD2 matches 13 bases. Germline CDR1 is SQVTM and CDR2 is ANQGSEA. The CDR3 loop spans 12 amino acids. The V segment lost 7 bases and the J segment 10 bases; nucleotides outside the gene matches: 4. DNA of the CDR3: TGCAGCGCTACTAGCGGGGGGGCCGAGCAGTTCTTC. It encodes CSATSGGAEQFF.

This clone has only a few counts. The chain carries TRBV19 and TRBJ1-2; D perhaps matches TRBD1 (5 bases). There are 14 residues in the CDR3. Per germline, CDR1 LNHDA and CDR2 SQIVND (reference sequence). V gave up 5 bases and J gave up 3 bases, with 13 bases separating them. CDR3 coding DNA: TGTGCCAGTAGTGCAACAGGATCTGACTATGGCTACACCTTC. Translation: CASSATGSDYGYTF.

This clone is a singleton in its sample. V is TRBV2 and J is TRBJ1-3, with D unclear. V shed 0 bases and J shed 5 bases, with 8 bases lying between them. Germline-derived CDR1 and CDR2 are SNHLY and FYNNEI. The CDR3 extends over 14 amino acids. Here the CDR3 reads CASSEAAHRNTIYF. The DNA for the CDR3 is TGTGCCAGCAGTGAAGCGGCACACCGAAACACCATATATTTT.

The chain carries TRBV10-2 and TRBJ2-5; the match to TRBD2 covers 8 bases. CDR1 is WSHSY, CDR2 SAAADI, per germline. Losses at the gene ends were 6 bases for V and 2 bases for J; bases not matched to a gene: 2. CDR3 length: 13 amino acids. In nucleotides, the CDR3 is TGCGCCAGCAGACTAGCGGCGCAAGAGACCCAGTACTTC. This translates into CASRLAAQETQYF.

This clone was counted once. The chain has TRBV4-1 and TRBJ2-4; D possibly corresponds to TRBD2 (6 bases). Germline-derived CDR1 and CDR2 are MGHRA and YSYEKL. V was pared by 4 bases and J by 3 bases, with 25 bases between. This CDR3 is built from 19 residues. The CDR3 DNA reads TGCGCCAGCAGCCCGGATTCGGGAGCCAGGGCCCTCCACAAAAACATTCAGTACTTC. The encoded protein is CASSPDSGARALHKNIQYF.

The chain combines TRBV6-6 with TRBJ2-7; 10 bases align to TRBD1. The CDR3 spans 16 residues. CDR1 and CDR2 (germline): MNHNY, SVGAGI (reference sequence). The junction had 10 bases not matched to a gene; V was cut back by 6 bases and J by 2 bases. The DNA for the CDR3 is TGTGCCAGCAGAGTCGGCGGGACAGGGGTCCCCTACGAGCAGTACTTC. This gives the protein CASRVGGTGVPYEQYF.

This clone was recorded a few times. The genes are TRBV10-2 and TRBJ1-5; D unclear. V gave up 2 bases and J gave up 7 bases, with 9 bases separating them. This CDR3 comprises 13 residues. Germline loops: CDR1 WSHSY, CDR2 SAAADI. In DNA form, the CDR3 reads TGCGCCAGCAGTGAGCTTCTAGGACAGCCCCAGCATTTT. Protein: CASSELLGQPQHF.